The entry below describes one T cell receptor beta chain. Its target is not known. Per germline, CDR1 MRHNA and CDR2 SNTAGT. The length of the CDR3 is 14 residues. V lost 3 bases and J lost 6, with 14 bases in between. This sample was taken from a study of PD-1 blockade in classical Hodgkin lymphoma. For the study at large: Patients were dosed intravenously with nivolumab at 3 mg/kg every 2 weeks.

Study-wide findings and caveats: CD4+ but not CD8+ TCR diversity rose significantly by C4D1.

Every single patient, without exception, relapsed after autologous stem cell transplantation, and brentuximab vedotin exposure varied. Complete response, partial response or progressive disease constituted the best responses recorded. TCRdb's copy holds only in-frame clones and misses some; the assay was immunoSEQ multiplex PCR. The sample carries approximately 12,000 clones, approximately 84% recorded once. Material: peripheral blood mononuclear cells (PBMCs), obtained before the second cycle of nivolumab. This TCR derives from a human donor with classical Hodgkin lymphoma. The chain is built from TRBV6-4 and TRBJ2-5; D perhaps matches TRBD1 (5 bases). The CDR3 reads CASSESTDLKTQYF. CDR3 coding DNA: TGTGCCAGCAGTGAATCGACAGATTTAAAGACCCAGTACTTC.